The 16 T cell receptor beta chains below all came from one sample that was sequenced in a study of T-cell memory formation after mild COVID-19. TCRdb called the 5' RACE reads again in MiXCR, with one record for every CDR3 protein. The table has fewer than 700,000 distinct CDR3 sequences, around 17% seen once. Sample: PBMCs or a T cell subset sorted from them (not recorded which). Source of these receptors: an adult woman who had mild COVID-19 (a few samples of this study predate the infection). Cell type and time point are not known.

This clonotype occurred a few times. The rearrangement links TRBV20-1 to TRBJ1-2; 8 bases agree with TRBD1. The CDR3 loop spans 14 amino acids. J gave up 4 bases and V 2 bases, and 6 bases lay outside the gene matches. Germline V gene data show CDR1 as DFQATT and CDR2 as SNEGSKA (reference sequence). The CDR3 nucleotides read TGCAGTGCTAGATCCAGGGGGCCGGGCTATGGCTACACCTTC. Protein product: CSARSRGPGYGYTF.

V usage is TRBV29-1 and J usage is TRBJ2-2, with a tentative D call TRBD2 (5 bases). The CDR3 runs 13 residues. V was pared by 7 bases and J by 5 bases, with 14 bases between. Germline V gives CDR1 SQVTM, CDR2 ANQGSEA. The CDR3 sequence is CSARRPGTGELFF. The CDR3 DNA follows: TGCAGCGCCCGTAGGCCGGGGACCGGGGAGCTGTTTTTT.

This clonotype occurred a few times. The gene calls are TRBV3-1 and TRBJ2-7; no clear D. The CDR3 covers 13 residues. Between the trimmed V and J ends, which lost 1 base and 4 bases, there was a span of 8 bases. Germline V gene sequence: CDR1 LGHDT, CDR2 YNNKEL (reference sequence). CDR3 loop: CASSQVPSYEQYF. In DNA, the CDR3 is TGTGCCAGCAGCCAAGTGCCAAGTTACGAGCAGTACTTC.

This clonotype was counted between two and nine times. The genes are TRBV6-2 or TRBV6-3 and TRBJ1-1; 9 bases map to TRBD1. The V gene's germline CDR1 is MNHEY and CDR2 SVGEGT. This CDR3 has 16 residues. After removal of 4 bases from V and 4 bases from J, the junction contained 10 bases not matched to a gene. The CDR3 bases are TGTGCCAGCAGTTCGAACCGGGACAGGGTTGGCACTGAAGCTTTCTTT. This codes for CASSSNRDRVGTEAFF.

The chain is built from TRBV4-1 and TRBJ2-3; 10 bases are a match to TRBD1. The germline CDR1 and CDR2 sequences are MGHRA and YSYEKL. After removal of 4 bases from V and 2 bases from J, the junction contained 12 bases not matched to a gene. The CDR3 sequence is 18 residues long. The CDR3 region has the DNA TGCGCCAGCAGCCCTATCCGACAGGGGGCGCAGGACACAGATACGCAGTATTTT. Its protein product is CASSPIRQGAQDTDTQYF.

This clonotype was seen a handful of times. V gene TRBV20-1 combines with J gene TRBJ2-7; D could derive from TRBD1 or TRBD2 (5 bases each). CDR1 is DFQATT, CDR2 SNEGSKA, per germline (reference sequence). This CDR3 contains 14 residues. V lost 0 bases, J lost 4 bases, and 13 bases lay in between. The CDR3 nucleotides are TGCAGTGCTAGAGATGCCGGGTGGGGGTACGAGCAGTACTTC. Translation: CSARDAGWGYEQYF.

This clonotype was found many times. This sequence joins TRBV23-1 and TRBJ2-2; D gene ambiguous. TRBV23-1 is designated an ORF whose function remains uncertain. This CDR3 is built from 16 residues. The V end lost 1 base, the J end lost 2 bases, and 11 bases lay between the germline ends. The CDR3 region has the DNA TGCGCCAGCAGTCAATTGTGTCAGGCAAACACCGGGGAGCTGTTTTTT. Its translation: CASSQLCQANTGELFF.

The chain couples TRBV18 to TRBJ2-7; D gene ambiguous. This CDR3 has 14 amino acids. Between the trimmed V and J ends, which lost 1 base and 2 bases, there was a span of 9 bases. CDR1 and CDR2 from the germline V gene are KGHSH and LQKENI. CDR3 loop: CASSPRDGPYEQYF. For the CDR3, the DNA is TGTGCCAGCTCACCACGCGACGGGCCCTACGAGCAGTACTTC.

The rearrangement joins TRBV7-6 to TRBJ2-7; perhaps D is TRBD1 or TRBD2 (6 bases each). The CDR3 loop spans 16 amino acids. CDR1 SGHVS and CDR2 FNYEAQ come from the germline V gene. Deletions cut 4 bases from V and 3 bases from J, with 19 bases between. CDR3 in amino acids: CASSSTTGMGGYEQYF. The CDR3 DNA follows: TGTGCCAGCAGCTCGACGACAGGTATGGGGGGCTACGAGCAGTACTTC. The full variable domain, in which reference TRBV7-6 and TRBJ2-7 provide the parts outside the CDR3, is GAGVSQSPRYKVTKRGQDVALRCDPISGHVSLYWYRQALGQGPEFLTYFNYEAQQDKSGLPNDRFSAERPEGSISTLTIQRTEQRDSAMYRCASSSTTGMGGYEQYFGPGTRLTVT.

CDR3 amino acids: CASSLGGRGFTDTQYF. CDR3 DNA sequence: TGTGCCAGCAGCTTAGGGGGGAGAGGATTCACAGATACGCAGTATTTT. The chain uses TRBV11-2 and TRBJ2-3, with D perhaps being TRBD1 or TRBD2 (5 bases each). CDR3 length: 16 amino acids. Germline values: CDR1 SGHAT, CDR2 FQNNGV. Trimming took off 1 base at V and 2 bases at J, with 13 bases between the two ends.

V usage is TRBV4-2 and J usage is TRBJ2-1; 12 bases agree with TRBD2. CDR3 size: 16 residues. Germline V gene sequence: CDR1 LGHNA, CDR2 YNFKEQ. The V and J ends lost 0 bases and 6 bases, in that order; junction bases with no gene match: 3. CDR3 bases: TGTGCCAGCAGCCAAGATACTAGCGGGGGGTTCAATGAGCAGTTCTTC. Translating gives CASSQDTSGGFNEQFF.

V and J are TRBV7-9 and TRBJ1-4, with unresolved D. CDR1 is SEHNR, CDR2 FQNEAQ, per germline (reference sequence). The V gene lost 3 bases and the J gene lost 6 bases, with 20 bases spanning the gap. This CDR3 spans 17 amino acids. CDR3 loop: CASSFTRRANSHEKLFF. In DNA, the CDR3 is TGTGCCAGCAGCTTTACCCGAAGGGCCAACTCCCATGAAAAACTGTTTTTT.

This clonotype was counted only a few times. The chain is built from TRBV12-5 and TRBJ2-1, with D tentatively TRBD1 (6 bases). This CDR3 is 18 amino acids long. The V end lost 0 bases, the J end lost 1 base, and 16 bases lay between the germline ends. From germline, CDR1 is LGHNT and CDR2 FRNRAP. As DNA, the CDR3 is TGTGCTAGTGGTTTGGTCCTATCCAGGGGAGCTTCCTACAATGAGCAGTTCTTC. It translates to CASGLVLSRGASYNEQFF.

The chain has TRBV2 and TRBJ1-5; tentative D call: TRBD1 (5 bases). Germline lookup yields CDR1 SNHLY and CDR2 FYNNEI. Between the trimmed V and J ends, which lost 4 bases and 7 bases, there was a span of 17 bases. This CDR3 is 15 amino acids long. CDR3 nucleotide sequence: TGTGCCAGCAGTGGAGCAGGGTCTGGGGGGCAGCCCCAGCATTTT. The encoded protein is CASSGAGSGGQPQHF.

This clonotype was observed a handful of times. The rearrangement uses TRBV11-2 and TRBJ1-5, with a tentative D call TRBD1 (5 bases). There are 15 residues in the CDR3. V lost 5 bases, J lost 2 bases, and 13 bases lay in between. Per germline, CDR1 SGHAT and CDR2 FQNNGV. In DNA, the CDR3 is TGTGCCAGCAGCGTCGGGACCGCCCGCAATCAGCCCCAGCATTTT. This gives the protein CASSVGTARNQPQHF.

This chain connects TRBV12-3 or TRBV12-4 to TRBJ2-3, with 7 bases identical to TRBD2. The junction had 4 bases not matched to a gene; V was cut back by 4 bases and J by 3 bases. The CDR3 is 14 amino acids. This chain's CDR3 is CASSSLAVTDTQYF. CDR3 DNA: TGTGCCAGCAGTTCGCTAGCGGTGACAGATACGCAGTATTTT.